The next 8 T cell receptor beta chains were all read from a single sample in a study of cytomegalovirus exposure and HLA in healthy donors. This table comes from immunoSEQ multiplex PCR, and its TCRdb copy is limited to in-frame clones, with some not included. The table lists fewer than 200,000 clones, about 90% of them singletons. Source material: PBMCs. These receptors all stem from a young woman in good health and CMV-seropositive.

The chain employs TRBV9 and TRBJ2-2; 8 bases map to TRBD2. Unmatched junction bases numbered 5, after V lost 4 bases and J lost 6 bases. Germline CDR1 SGDLS, CDR2 YYNGEE. The CDR3 has 14 residues. CDR3 sequence: CASSPRGAAGELFF. The CDR3 region has the DNA TGTGCCAGCAGCCCGCGGGGGGCGGCCGGGGAGCTGTTTTTT.

The rearrangement joins TRBV5-6 to TRBJ2-7; TRBD2 might be the D (6 bases). The CDR3 spans 15 residues. CDR1 is SGHDT and CDR2 is YYEEEE in the germline V gene. V was shortened by 0 bases and J by 3 bases, with 13 bases between the two germline ends. The CDR3 sequence is CASSLARGAGYEQYF. Written as DNA, the CDR3 is TGTGCCAGCAGCTTGGCACGCGGGGCGGGCTACGAGCAGTACTTC.

The chain uses TRBV29-1 and TRBJ2-7; TRBD2 might be the D (6 bases). The V gene's germline CDR1 is SQVTM and CDR2 ANQGSEA. Trimming cost V 6 bases and J 2 bases, with 17 bases left between them. The CDR3 has 14 residues. The CDR3 bases are TGCAGCGTACGAGCTCGGGAGCGACCCTACGAGCAGTACTTC. It translates to CSVRARERPYEQYF.

The V call is TRBV7-9, the J call TRBJ1-2, with D perhaps TRBD1 (6 bases). This CDR3 comprises 16 residues. Trimming removed 5 bases at V and 0 bases at J, with 16 bases between. The germline gives CDR1 SEHNR, CDR2 FQNEAQ (reference sequence). CDR3 region: CASSGANREANYGYTF. CDR3 DNA: TGTGCCAGCAGCGGGGCAAACAGGGAAGCTAACTATGGCTACACCTTC.

V and J are TRBV15 and TRBJ1-6; 7 positions match TRBD1. Germline CDR1 LNHNV, CDR2 YYDKDF (reference sequence). The CDR3 runs to 15 residues. V trimming: 1 base; J trimming: 8 bases; junction bases outside the gene matches: 5. Here the CDR3 reads CATSRGGTVDSPLHF. The CDR3 DNA is TGTGCCACCAGCAGAGGAGGGACAGTGGATTCACCCCTCCACTTT.

V is TRBV18 and J is TRBJ2-1, with 10 bases fitting TRBD1. Germline CDR1 reads KGHSH; CDR2 reads LQKENI. The V segment lost 3 bases and the J segment 6 bases; nucleotides outside the gene matches: 2. This CDR3 has 14 amino acids. CDR3 nucleotide sequence: TGTGCCAGCTCACCGGACAGGGGGTCCAATGAGCAGTTCTTC. It yields the protein CASSPDRGSNEQFF.

This chain links TRBV27 with TRBJ2-3, with D perhaps matching TRBD2 (6 bases). V shed 4 bases and J shed 1 base, with 9 bases lying between them. Germline assignment: CDR1 MNHEY and CDR2 SMNVEV (reference sequence). CDR3 size: 14 residues. CDR3 region: CASSYGTRTDTQYF. The CDR3 nucleotides are TGTGCCAGCAGTTACGGGACTCGCACAGATACGCAGTATTTT.

This chain connects TRBV9 to TRBJ2-1; 9 nucleotides match TRBD2. Germline CDR1 is SGDLS and CDR2 is YYNGEE. This CDR3 is built from 15 residues. J gave up 10 bases and V 2 bases, and 10 bases lay outside the gene matches. The CDR3 here is CASSVGASGDGEQFF. In DNA, the CDR3 is TGTGCCAGCAGCGTGGGGGCTAGCGGGGATGGGGAGCAGTTCTTC.